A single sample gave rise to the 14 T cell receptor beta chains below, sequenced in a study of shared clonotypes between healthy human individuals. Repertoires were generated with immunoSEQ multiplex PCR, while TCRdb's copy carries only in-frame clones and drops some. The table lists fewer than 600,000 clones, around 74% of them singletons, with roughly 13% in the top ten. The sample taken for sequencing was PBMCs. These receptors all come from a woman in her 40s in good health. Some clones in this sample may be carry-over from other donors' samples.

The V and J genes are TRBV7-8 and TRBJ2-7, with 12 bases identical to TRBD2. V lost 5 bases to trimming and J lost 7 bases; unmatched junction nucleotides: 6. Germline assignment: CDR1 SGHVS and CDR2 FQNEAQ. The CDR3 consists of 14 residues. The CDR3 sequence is CASSPGLAGREQYF. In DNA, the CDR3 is TGTGCCAGCAGCCCAGGACTAGCGGGAAGGGAGCAGTACTTC. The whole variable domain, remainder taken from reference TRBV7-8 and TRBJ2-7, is GAGVSQSPRYKVAKRGQDVALRCDPISGHVSLFWYQQALGQGPEFLTYFQNEAQLDKSGLPSDRFFAERPEGSVSTLKIQRTQQEDSAVYLCASSPGLAGREQYFGPGTRLTVT.

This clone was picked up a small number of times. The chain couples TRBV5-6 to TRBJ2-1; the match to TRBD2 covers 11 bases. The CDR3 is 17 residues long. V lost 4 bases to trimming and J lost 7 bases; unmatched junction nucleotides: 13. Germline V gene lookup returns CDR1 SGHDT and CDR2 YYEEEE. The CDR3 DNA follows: TGTGCCAGCAGCCCGCCCCCGGGACTAGCGGCCCAAAATGAGCAGTTCTTC. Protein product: CASSPPPGLAAQNEQFF.

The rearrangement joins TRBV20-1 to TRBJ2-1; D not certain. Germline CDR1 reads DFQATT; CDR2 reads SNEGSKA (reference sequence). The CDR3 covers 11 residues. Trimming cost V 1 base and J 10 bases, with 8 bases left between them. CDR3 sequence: CSARVAREQFF. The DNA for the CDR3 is TGCAGTGCTAGAGTGGCAAGGGAGCAGTTCTTC.

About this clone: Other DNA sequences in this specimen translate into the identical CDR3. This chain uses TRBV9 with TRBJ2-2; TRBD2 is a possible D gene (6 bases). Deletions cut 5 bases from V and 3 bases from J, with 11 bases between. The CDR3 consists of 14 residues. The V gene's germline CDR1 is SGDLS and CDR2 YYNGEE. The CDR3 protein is CASRPGGYTGELFF. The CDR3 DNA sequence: TGTGCCAGCAGACCCGGGGGATACACCGGGGAGCTGTTTTTT.

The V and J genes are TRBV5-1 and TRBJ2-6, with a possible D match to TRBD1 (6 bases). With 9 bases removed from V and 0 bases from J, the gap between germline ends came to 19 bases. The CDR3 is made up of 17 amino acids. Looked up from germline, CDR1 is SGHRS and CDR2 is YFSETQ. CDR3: CATTRGTTSSGANVLTF. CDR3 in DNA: TGCGCCACCACAAGGGGGACAACGTCCTCTGGGGCCAACGTCCTGACTTTC. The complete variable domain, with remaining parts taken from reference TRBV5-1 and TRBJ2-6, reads KAGVTQTPRYLIKTRGQQVTLSCSPISGHRSVSWYQQTPGQGLQFLFEYFSETQRNKGNFPGRFSGRQFSNSRSEMNVSTLELGDSALYLCATTRGTTSSGANVLTFGAGSRLTVL.

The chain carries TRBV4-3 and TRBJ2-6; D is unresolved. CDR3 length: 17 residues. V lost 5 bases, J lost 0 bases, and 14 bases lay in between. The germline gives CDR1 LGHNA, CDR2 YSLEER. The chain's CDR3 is CASSSRAGSSGANVLTF. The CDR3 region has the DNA TGCGCCAGCAGCTCCCGGGCAGGTAGCTCTGGGGCCAACGTCCTGACTTTC.

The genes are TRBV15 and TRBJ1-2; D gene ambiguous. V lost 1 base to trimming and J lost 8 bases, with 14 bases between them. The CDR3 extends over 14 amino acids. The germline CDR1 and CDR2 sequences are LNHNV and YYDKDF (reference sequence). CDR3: CATSRGLGMEGYTF. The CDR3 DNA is TGTGCCACCAGCAGAGGGCTGGGGATGGAAGGCTACACCTTC.

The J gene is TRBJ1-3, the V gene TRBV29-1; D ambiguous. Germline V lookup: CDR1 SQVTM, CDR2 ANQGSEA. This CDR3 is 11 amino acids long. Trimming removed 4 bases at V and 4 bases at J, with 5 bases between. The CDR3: CSVGSGNTIYF. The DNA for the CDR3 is TGCAGCGTTGGTTCCGGAAACACCATATATTTT.

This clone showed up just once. The CDR3 sequence: CASSSTLAGGADTQYF. The CDR3 DNA is TGTGCCAGCAGCTCCACATTAGCGGGAGGAGCAGATACGCAGTATTTT. V is TRBV11-2 and J is TRBJ2-3; TRBD2 aligns across 10 bases. The CDR3 length is 16 residues. With V trimmed by 4 bases and J by 4 bases, 8 bases remained unmatched. Germline-derived CDR1 and CDR2 are SGHAT and FQNNGV.

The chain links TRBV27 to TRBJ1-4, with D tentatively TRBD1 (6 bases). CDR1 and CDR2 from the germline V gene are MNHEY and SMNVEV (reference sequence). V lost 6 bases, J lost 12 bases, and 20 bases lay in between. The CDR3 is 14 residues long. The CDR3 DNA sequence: TGTGCCAGCAGGCGGGGGGCAGGGCGTGGAGAACTGTTTTTT. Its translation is CASRRGAGRGELFF.

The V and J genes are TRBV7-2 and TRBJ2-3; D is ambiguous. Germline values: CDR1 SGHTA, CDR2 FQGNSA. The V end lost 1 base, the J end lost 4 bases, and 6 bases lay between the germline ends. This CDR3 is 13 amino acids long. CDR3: CASSLGGADTQYF. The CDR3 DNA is TGTGCCAGCAGCTTAGGCGGCGCAGATACGCAGTATTTT.

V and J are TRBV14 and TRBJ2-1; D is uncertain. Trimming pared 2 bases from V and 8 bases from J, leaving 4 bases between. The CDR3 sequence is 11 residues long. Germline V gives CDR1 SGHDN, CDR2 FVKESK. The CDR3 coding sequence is TGTGCCAGCAGCCAAAGTGATGAGCAGTTCTTC. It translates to CASSQSDEQFF.

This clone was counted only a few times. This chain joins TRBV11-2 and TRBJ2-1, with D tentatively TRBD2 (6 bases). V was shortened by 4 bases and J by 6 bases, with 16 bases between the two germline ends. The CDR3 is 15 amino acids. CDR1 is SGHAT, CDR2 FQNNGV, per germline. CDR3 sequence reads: CASSSGGSRTNEQFF. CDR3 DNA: TGTGCCAGCAGCTCCGGGGGAAGTAGGACCAATGAGCAGTTCTTC.

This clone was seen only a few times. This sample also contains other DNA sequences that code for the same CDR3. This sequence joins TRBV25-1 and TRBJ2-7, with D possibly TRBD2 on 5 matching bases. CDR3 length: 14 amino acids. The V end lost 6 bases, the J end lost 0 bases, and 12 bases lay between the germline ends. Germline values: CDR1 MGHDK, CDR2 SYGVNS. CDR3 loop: CASSPRGFSYEQYF. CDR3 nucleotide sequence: TGTGCCAGCAGCCCCCGGGGATTCTCCTACGAGCAGTACTTC.